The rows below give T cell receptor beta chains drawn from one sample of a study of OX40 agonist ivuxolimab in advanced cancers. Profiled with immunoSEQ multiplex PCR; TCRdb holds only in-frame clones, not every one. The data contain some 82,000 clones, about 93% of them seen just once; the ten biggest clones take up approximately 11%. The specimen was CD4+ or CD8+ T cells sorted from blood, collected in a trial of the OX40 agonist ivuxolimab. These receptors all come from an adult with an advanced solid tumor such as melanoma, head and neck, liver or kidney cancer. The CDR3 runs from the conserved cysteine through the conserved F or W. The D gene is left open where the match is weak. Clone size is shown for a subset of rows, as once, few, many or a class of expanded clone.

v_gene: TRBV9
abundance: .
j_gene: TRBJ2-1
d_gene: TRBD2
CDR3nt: TGTGCCAGCAGCGGGACTAGTGGCAATGAGCAGTTCTTC
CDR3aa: CASSGTSGNEQFF

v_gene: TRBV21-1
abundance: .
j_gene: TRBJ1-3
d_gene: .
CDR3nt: TGTGCCAGCAGCAAAGGGGGGCAGTTTGGAGGAAACACCATATATTTT
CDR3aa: CASSKGGQFGGNTIYF

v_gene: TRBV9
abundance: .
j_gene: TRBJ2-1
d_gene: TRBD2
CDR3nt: TGTGCCAGCAGCGTAGTGGCTAGCGGTTCCTACAATGAGCAGTTCTTC
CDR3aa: CASSVVASGSYNEQFF

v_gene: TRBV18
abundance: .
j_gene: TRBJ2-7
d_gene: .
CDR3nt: TGTGCCAGCTCACCATCCCTCTACGAGCAGTACTTC
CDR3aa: CASSPSLYEQYF

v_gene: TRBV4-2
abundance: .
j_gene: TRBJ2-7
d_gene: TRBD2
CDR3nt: TGTGCCAGCAGCCCCTGGACTAGCGGGTCCTACGAGCAGTACTTC
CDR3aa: CASSPWTSGSYEQYF

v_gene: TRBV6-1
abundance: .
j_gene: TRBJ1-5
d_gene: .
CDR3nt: TGTGCCAGCAGGACGGTGGGGTCCAGCAATCAGCCCCAGCATTTT
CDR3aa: CASRTVGSSNQPQHF

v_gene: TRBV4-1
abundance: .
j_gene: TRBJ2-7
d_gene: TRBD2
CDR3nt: TGCGCCAGCAGCCAAGATGGATCAGGTAGCGGGAGCTCCTACGAGCAGTACTTC
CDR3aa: CASSQDGSGSGSSYEQYF

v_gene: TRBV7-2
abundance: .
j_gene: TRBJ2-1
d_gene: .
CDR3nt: TGTGCCAGCAGCTTAGCTGACGGGTCCCCCAACAATGAGCAGTTCTTC
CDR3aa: CASSLADGSPNNEQFF

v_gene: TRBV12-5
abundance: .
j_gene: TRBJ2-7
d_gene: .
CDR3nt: TGTGCTAGTGGTTTGTACCGGGTGGCTTTGGACGAGCAGTACTTC
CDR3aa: CASGLYRVALDEQYF

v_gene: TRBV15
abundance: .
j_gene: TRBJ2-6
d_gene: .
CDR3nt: TGTGCCACCAGCAGAGAGCGTGCAACTGGGGCCAACGTCCTGACTTTC
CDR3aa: CATSRERATGANVLTF

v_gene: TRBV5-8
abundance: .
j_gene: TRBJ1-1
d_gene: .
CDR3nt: TGTGCCAGCAGCTTGGTCAGCGGTCTGAACACTGAAGCTTTCTTT
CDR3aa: CASSLVSGLNTEAFF

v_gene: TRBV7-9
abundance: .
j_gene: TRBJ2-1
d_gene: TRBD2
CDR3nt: TGTGCCAGCAGCCAGGGAGGGAGCTCCTACAATGAGCAGTTCTTC
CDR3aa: CASSQGGSSYNEQFF

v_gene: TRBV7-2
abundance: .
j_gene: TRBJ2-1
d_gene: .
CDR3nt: TGTGCCAGCAGCTTAGGGTTTCTAGCCGGTGAGCAGTTCTTC
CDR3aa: CASSLGFLAGEQFF

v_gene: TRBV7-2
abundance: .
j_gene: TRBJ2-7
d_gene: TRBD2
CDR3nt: TGTGCCAGCAGCTTCGGACTAGCGGGAGCATCAGGGTACTACGAGCAGTACTTC
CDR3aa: CASSFGLAGASGYYEQYF

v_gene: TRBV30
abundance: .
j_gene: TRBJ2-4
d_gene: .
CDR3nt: TGTGCCTGGAGTGTAGGCGGGAACATTCAGTACTTC
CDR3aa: CAWSVGGNIQYF

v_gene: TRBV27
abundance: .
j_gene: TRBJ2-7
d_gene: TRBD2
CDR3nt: TGTGCCAGCAGTTTAGGACTAGCGGACTACGAGCAGTACTTC
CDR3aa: CASSLGLADYEQYF

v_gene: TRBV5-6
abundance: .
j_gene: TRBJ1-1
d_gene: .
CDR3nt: TGTGCCAGCGGTCCCAGCTTTACAGGGTCGGGCACTGAAGCTTTCTTT
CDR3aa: CASGPSFTGSGTEAFF

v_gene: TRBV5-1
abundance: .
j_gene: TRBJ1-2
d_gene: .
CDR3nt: TGCGCCAGCAGCTCACAGGGTTCCGGCTATGGCTACACCTTC
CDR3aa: CASSSQGSGYGYTF

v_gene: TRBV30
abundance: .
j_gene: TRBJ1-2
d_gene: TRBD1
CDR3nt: TGTGCCTGGAGTGGGACAGGGAGGGATGGCTACACCTTC
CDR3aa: CAWSGTGRDGYTF

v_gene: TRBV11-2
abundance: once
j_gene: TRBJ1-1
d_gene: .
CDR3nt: TGTGCCAGCAGCCCAGGGTATACTGAAGCTTTCTTT
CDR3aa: CASSPGYTEAFF

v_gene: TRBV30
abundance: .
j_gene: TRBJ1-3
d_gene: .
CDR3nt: TGTGCCTGGAGTGTGGGCAGGGGAGGAAACACCATATATTTT
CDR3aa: CAWSVGRGGNTIYF

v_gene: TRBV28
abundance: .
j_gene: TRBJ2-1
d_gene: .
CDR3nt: TGTGCCAGCAGTCCCCCTGGGAGTATCAATGAGCAGTTCTTC
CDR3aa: CASSPPGSINEQFF

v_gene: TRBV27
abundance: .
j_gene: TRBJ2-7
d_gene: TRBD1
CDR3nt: TGTGCCAGCAGTTTATGGGCAGGGGGATACGAGCAGTACTTC
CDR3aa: CASSLWAGGYEQYF

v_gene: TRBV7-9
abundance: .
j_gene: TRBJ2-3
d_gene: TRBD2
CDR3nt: TGTGCCAGCAGCTTAGGCTACCTAGCGGGAGTCACAGATACGCAGTATTTT
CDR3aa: CASSLGYLAGVTDTQYF

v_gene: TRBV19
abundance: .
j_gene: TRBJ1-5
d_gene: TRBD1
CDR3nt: TGTGCCAGTAGTCCCGGGACAGCCTTTTATAGCAATCAGCCCCAGCATTTT
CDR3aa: CASSPGTAFYSNQPQHF

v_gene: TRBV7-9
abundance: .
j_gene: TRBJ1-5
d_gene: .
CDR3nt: TGTGCCAGCAGCTTTTCCGCAGACAATAGCAATCAGCCCCAGCATTTT
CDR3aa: CASSFSADNSNQPQHF

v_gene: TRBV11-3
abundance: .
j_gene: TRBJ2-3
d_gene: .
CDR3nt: TGTGCCAGCAGCCCCCGCGGGCCAACGCAGTATTTT
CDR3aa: CASSPRGPTQYF

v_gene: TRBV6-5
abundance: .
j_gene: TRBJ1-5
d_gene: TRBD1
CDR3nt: TGTGCCAGCAGCTACAGACCGGGACAGAATCAGCCCCAGCATTTT
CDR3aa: CASSYRPGQNQPQHF

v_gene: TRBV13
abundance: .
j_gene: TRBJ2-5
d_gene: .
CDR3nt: TGTGCCAGCAGCCCCGCCCCCCTGGGGAGGCCAGGAGAGACCCAGTACTTC
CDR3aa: CASSPAPLGRPGETQYF

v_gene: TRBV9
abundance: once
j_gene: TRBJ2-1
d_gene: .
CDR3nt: TGTGCCAGCAGCGTAGCGGGACTGGCCCACAATGAGCAGTTCTTC
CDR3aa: CASSVAGLAHNEQFF

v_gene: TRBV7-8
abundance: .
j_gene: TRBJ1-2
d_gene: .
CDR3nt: TGTGCCAGCAGCCCCGGACCGACTTATGGCTACACCTTC
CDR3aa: CASSPGPTYGYTF

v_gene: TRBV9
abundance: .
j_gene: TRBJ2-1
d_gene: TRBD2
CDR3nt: TGTGCCAGCAGCGTAGCCCCTAGCGGAGGATACAATGAGCAGTTCTTC
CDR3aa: CASSVAPSGGYNEQFF

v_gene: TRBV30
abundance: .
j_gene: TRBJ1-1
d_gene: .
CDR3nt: TGTGCCTGGAGTGTACCATCAGTAGCTTTCTTT
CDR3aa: CAWSVPSVAFF

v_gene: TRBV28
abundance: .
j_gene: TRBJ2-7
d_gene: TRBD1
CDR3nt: TGTGCCAGCAGCCCGACAGGGCCCGAGCAGTACTTC
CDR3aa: CASSPTGPEQYF

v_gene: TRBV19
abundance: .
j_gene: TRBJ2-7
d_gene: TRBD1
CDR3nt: TGTGCCAGTAGTATAGCCGGGACAGGGGGCTACGAGCAGTACTTC
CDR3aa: CASSIAGTGGYEQYF

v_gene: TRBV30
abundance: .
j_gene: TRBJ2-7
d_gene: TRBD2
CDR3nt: TGTGCCTGGAGGGCCCCAACCGGGACTAGCCGGCCGCTACCCTACGAGCAGTACTTC
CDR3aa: CAWRAPTGTSRPLPYEQYF

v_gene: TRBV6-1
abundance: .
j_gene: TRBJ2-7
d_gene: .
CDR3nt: TGTGCCAGCAGTGAAGTCGCTCACGGAAGTTACGAGCAGTACTTC
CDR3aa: CASSEVAHGSYEQYF

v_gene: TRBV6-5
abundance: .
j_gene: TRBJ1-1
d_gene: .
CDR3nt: TGTGCCAGCTCCCAGGGACCTGAAGCTTTCTTT
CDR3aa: CASSQGPEAFF

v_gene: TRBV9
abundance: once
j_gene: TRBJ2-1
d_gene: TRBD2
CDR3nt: TGTGCCAGCAGCCCCACTAGCGGGAGAGGCTCCTACAATGAGCAGTTCTTC
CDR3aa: CASSPTSGRGSYNEQFF

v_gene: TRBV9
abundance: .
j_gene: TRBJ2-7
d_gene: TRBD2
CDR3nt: TGTGCCAGCAGCGAGAGCGGGACGGGAACCTACGAGCAGTACTTC
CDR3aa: CASSESGTGTYEQYF

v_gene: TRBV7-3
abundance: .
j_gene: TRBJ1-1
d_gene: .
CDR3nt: TGTGCCAGCAGCACACAAACGGGGGTTGAAGCTTTCTTT
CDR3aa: CASSTQTGVEAFF

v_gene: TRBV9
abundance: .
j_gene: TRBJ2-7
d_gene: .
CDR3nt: TGTGCCAGCAGCGTAGGCAGCTCCAGATTTGGAGAGCAGTACTTC
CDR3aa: CASSVGSSRFGEQYF

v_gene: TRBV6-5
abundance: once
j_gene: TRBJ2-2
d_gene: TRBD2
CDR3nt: TGTGCCAGCAGTTATGGTACGGGAGGCCCTTCGTTTTTT
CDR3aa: CASSYGTGGPSFF

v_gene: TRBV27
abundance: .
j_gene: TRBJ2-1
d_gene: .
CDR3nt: TGTGCCAGCAGCTCGACAGAATACAATGAGCAGTTCTTC
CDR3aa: CASSSTEYNEQFF

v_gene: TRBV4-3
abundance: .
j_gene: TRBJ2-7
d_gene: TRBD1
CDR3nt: TGCGCCAGCAGCCACCTTCAGGGGGAAGTCTACGAGCAGTACTTC
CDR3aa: CASSHLQGEVYEQYF

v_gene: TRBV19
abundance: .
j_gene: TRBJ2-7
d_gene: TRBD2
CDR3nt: TGTGCCAGTAGTATTAGGCTAGCGGGACTCTACGAGCAGTACTTC
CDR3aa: CASSIRLAGLYEQYF

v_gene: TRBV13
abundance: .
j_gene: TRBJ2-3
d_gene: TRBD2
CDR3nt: TGTGCCAGCAGCTCGTCTAGCGGGAGGGATAGAGATACGCAGTATTTT
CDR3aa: CASSSSSGRDRDTQYF

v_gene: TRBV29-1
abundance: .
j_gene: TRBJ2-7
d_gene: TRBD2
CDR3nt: TGCAGCGTTGCGACCCCCGGGACTAGGGACGAGCAGTACTTC
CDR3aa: CSVATPGTRDEQYF